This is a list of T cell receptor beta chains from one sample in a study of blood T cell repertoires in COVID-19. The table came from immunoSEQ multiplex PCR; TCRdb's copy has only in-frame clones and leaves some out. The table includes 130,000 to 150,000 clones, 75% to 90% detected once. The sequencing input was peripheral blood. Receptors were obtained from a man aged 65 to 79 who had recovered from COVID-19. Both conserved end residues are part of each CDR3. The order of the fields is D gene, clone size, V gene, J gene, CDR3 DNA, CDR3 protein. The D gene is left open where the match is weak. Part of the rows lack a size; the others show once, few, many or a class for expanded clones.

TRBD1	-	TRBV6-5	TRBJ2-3	TGTGCCAGCAGCAGGAGGACAGGGGGAACAGATACGCAGTATTTT	CASSRRTGGTDTQYF
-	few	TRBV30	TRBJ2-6	TGTGCCTGGAGTCCTCGAGTCCGTCCACTAGACTCTGGGGCCAACGTCCTGACTTTC	CAWSPRVRPLDSGANVLTF
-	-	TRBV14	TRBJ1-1	TGTGCCAGCAGCCAAGATAGTTCCCCCGACAGAAGTTTCCTAATGAACACTGAAGCTTTCTTT	CASSQDSSPDRSFLMNTEAFF
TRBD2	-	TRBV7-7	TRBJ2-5	TGTGCCAGCAGCTCGGGACTAGCGCTAGAGACCCAGTACTTC	CASSSGLALETQYF
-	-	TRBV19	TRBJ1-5	TGTGCCAGTAGTACAGGCCCCTATAGCAATCAGCCCCAGCATTTT	CASSTGPYSNQPQHF
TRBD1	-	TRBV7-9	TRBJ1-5	TGTGCCAGCAGCTCCCAGGGGGATCGGCAGCCCCAGCATTTT	CASSSQGDRQPQHF
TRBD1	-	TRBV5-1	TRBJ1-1	TGCGCCAGCAGCTACCAGGACAGGGGGAACACTGAAGCTTTCTTT	CASSYQDRGNTEAFF
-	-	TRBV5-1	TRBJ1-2	TGCGCCAGCAGAGGGGCGGACCCTCAAGCTAACTATGGCTACACCTTC	CASRGADPQANYGYTF
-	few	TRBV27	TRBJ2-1	TGTGCCAGCAGTTCGTTGTCCAGGGTGGGTGCGGATGAGCAGTTCTTC	CASSSLSRVGADEQFF
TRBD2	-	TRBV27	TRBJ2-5	TGTGCCAGCAGTTTATCGGGAGGGTTCGCTGAGACCCAGTACTTC	CASSLSGGFAETQYF
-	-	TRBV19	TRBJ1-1	-	CASTSGGASSTEAFF
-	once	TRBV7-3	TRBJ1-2	TGTGCCAGCAGCGAAGGGACTGGGGATAACTATGGCTACACCTTC	CASSEGTGDNYGYTF
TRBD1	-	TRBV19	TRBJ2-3	TGTGCCAGTAGGACACAGGGGCGCACAGATACGCAGTATTTT	CASRTQGRTDTQYF
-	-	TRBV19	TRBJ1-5	TGTGCCAGTAGTGCCCGACAGCCCCGCAATCAGCCCCAGCATTTT	CASSARQPRNQPQHF
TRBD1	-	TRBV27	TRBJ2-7	TGTGCCAGCAGTTTCCGACAGGGCGGTTTATATTCCAACTACGAGCAGTACTTC	CASSFRQGGLYSNYEQYF
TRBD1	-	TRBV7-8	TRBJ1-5	TGTGCCAGCAGCTTAGGAACAGGGGACAATCAGCCCCAGCATTTT	CASSLGTGDNQPQHF
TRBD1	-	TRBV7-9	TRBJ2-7	TGTGCCAGCAGCCCGCCAGCCGGGACAGTAATATCCCACGAGCAGTACTTC	CASSPPAGTVISHEQYF
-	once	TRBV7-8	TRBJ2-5	TGTGCCAGCAGCCCAGGGCCAATCTCGGCCCAGTACTTC	CASSPGPISAQYF
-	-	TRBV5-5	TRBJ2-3	TGTGCCAGCAGCTTTGGTCGGGATACGCAGTATTTT	CASSFGRDTQYF
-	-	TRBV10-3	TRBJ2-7	TGTGCCATCAGTGAGCCCCGGGGAGGGACAAGCGACGAGCAGTACTTC	CAISEPRGGTSDEQYF
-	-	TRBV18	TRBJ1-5	TGTGCCAGCTCATCCGGACTTAATCAGCCCCAGCATTTT	CASSSGLNQPQHF
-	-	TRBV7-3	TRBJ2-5	TGTGCCAGCAGCTTGTACAGGGCGCCGGGAGAGACCCAGTACTTC	CASSLYRAPGETQYF
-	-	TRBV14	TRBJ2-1	TGTGCCAGCAGCCAAGATTTGGCAAGCGCCAATGAGCAGTTCTTC	CASSQDLASANEQFF
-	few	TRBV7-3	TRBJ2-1	TGTGCCAGCAGCGCGGGGGCCCGGGGGAATGAGCAGTTCTTC	CASSAGARGNEQFF
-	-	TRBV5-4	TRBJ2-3	TGTGCCAGCAGCTTCCCAGCGGACCTTAGCACAGATACGCAGTATTTT	CASSFPADLSTDTQYF
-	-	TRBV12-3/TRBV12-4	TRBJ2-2	TGTGCCAGCAGGTCATCCGGGGAGCTGTTTTTT	CASRSSGELFF
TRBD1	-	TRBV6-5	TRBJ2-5	TGTGCCAGTCGACAGGGGGCATTCCAAGAGACCCAGTACTTC	CASRQGAFQETQYF
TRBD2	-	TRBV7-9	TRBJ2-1	TGTGCCAGCAGCTTAGTAGGTCGGGAGGGCCTGTACAATGAGCAGTTCTTC	CASSLVGREGLYNEQFF
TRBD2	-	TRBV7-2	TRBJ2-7	TGTGCCAGCAGCGAGCTAGCGGGAGCGGGAGAGCAGTACTTC	CASSELAGAGEQYF
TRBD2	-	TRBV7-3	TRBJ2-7	TGTGCCAGCAGCCCCGGGAGGCCTGGCGAGCAGTACTTC	CASSPGRPGEQYF
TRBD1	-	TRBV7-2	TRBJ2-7	TGTGCCAGCAGCCCCCTGGGACAGGGGAGCTACGAGCAGTACTTC	CASSPLGQGSYEQYF
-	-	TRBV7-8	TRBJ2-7	TGTGCCAGCAGCAATACACAGGGCCCCTACGAGCAGTACTTC	CASSNTQGPYEQYF
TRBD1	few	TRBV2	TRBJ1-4	TGTGCCAGCAGTGGGACAGGGTTTGAAAAACTGTTTTTT	CASSGTGFEKLFF
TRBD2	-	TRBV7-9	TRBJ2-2	TGTGCCAGCAGGGGGAGGGCGATTACCGGGGAGCTGTTTTTT	CASRGRAITGELFF
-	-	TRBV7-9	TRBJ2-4	TGTGCCAGCAGCTCCCGACTATCTCAAGCCAAAAACATTCAGTACTTC	CASSSRLSQAKNIQYF
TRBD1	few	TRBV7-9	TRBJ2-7	TGTGCCAGCAGCCCTGGACAGGACGAGCAGTACTTC	CASSPGQDEQYF
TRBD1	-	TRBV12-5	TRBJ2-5	TGTGCTAGTGGTCGCTGGACAGGGGGCAGAGGCGAGACCCAGTACTTC	CASGRWTGGRGETQYF
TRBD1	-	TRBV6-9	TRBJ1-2	TGTGCCAGCAGTTGGCTACAGGGGGGAATGGGGTATGGCTACACCTTC	CASSWLQGGMGYGYTF
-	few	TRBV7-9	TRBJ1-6	TGTGCCAGCAGCACAGGGACGACTTATAATTCACCCCTCCACTTT	CASSTGTTYNSPLHF
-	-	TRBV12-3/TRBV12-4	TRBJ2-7	TGTGCCAGCAAACCGGGACACTACTACGAGCAGTACTTC	CASKPGHYYEQYF